The 26 T cell receptor beta chains reported below all come from one sample, sequenced in a study of beta chain features in type 1 diabetes. Every bit of the isolated RNA underwent reverse transcription, so sequencing read expressed TCRB transcripts. Libraries were prepared by immunoSEQ multiplex PCR; TCRdb keeps only in-frame clonotypes and omits some of them. Here the sample spans some 400,000 clones, more than 12% being singletons. Sequencing was performed on naive CD4+ T cells from blood. These receptors originate from a woman between 18 and 29 years old in good health.

This clone occurred a few times. The CDR3, as DNA: TGTGCCAGCAGCCGCGGCCTACAGGGTAGTAATTCGGAGACCCAGTACTTC. It codes for CASSRGLQGSNSETQYF. J is TRBJ2-5 and V is TRBV28, with a weak D call TRBD1 (6 bases). The CDR3 totals 17 residues. V shed 6 bases and J shed 5 bases, with 25 bases lying between them. CDR1 and CDR2 from the germline V gene are MDHEN and SYDVKM.

In its sample, this clone was seen a few times. The V gene is TRBV7-8, the J gene TRBJ2-2, with D possibly being TRBD1 (6 bases). Germline V gene sequence: CDR1 SGHVS, CDR2 FQNEAQ. The CDR3 loop spans 16 amino acids. V shed 5 bases and J shed 2 bases, with 15 bases lying between them. The CDR3 DNA sequence: TGTGCCAGCAGCCGAACCGGGACACAAAACACCGGGGAGCTGTTTTTT. As protein: CASSRTGTQNTGELFF.

In this sample, this clone turned up a few times. The chain has TRBV5-1 and TRBJ2-5; no clear D gene. The V and J ends lost 6 bases and 5 bases respectively, with 17 bases between them. The CDR3 runs to 14 residues. CDR1 is SGHRS and CDR2 is YFSETQ in the germline V gene. The CDR3 DNA follows: TGCGCCAGCACCCGAGAGAGTTTATGGGAGACCCAGTACTTC. Protein: CASTRESLWETQYF.

This clone appeared a few times. The rearrangement links TRBV6-1 to TRBJ2-1; 7 bases are shared with TRBD1. There are 14 residues in the CDR3. Germline assignment: CDR1 MNHNS and CDR2 SASEGT. V shed 2 bases and J 4 bases; nucleotides not matched to a gene: 2. This chain's CDR3 is CASSEMTGYNEQFF. CDR3 DNA sequence: TGTGCCAGCAGTGAAATGACAGGGTACAATGAGCAGTTCTTC.

The chain couples TRBV19 to TRBJ1-1; D remains unclear. V shed 1 base and J shed 2 bases, with 5 bases lying between them. Per the germline V gene, CDR1 is LNHDA and CDR2 is SQIVND (reference sequence). The CDR3 runs to 13 residues. The DNA of the CDR3 is TGTGCCAGTAGTATAGGTCCAAACACTGAAGCTTTCTTT. Amino acids: CASSIGPNTEAFF.

This chain uses TRBV5-1 with TRBJ2-5, with TRBD2 identical over 10 bases. Germline CDR1 reads SGHRS; CDR2 reads YFSETQ. The CDR3 extends over 15 amino acids. V lost 0 bases and J lost 5; bases outside the gene matches: 4. The CDR3 bases are TGCGCCAGCAGCTTGGAGGGACTAGCGTGGGAGACCCAGTACTTC. Translated: CASSLEGLAWETQYF.

This clone was found a few times. The chain is built from TRBV2 and TRBJ2-5; TRBD2 aligns across 11 bases. Per germline, CDR1 SNHLY and CDR2 FYNNEI. The CDR3 extends over 14 amino acids. V lost 11 bases and J lost 4; bases outside the gene matches: 9. The CDR3 sequence: CACSSGRWSETQYF. Written as DNA, the CDR3 is TGTGCCTGCTCTAGCGGGAGGTGGTCAGAGACCCAGTACTTC.

The chain links TRBV4-1 to TRBJ1-1; perhaps TRBD1 as D (5 bases). V lost 0 bases to trimming and J lost 1 base, with 9 bases between them. Germline V gene data show CDR1 as MGHRA and CDR2 as YSYEKL. This CDR3 is built from 15 residues. As DNA, the CDR3 is TGCGCCAGCAGCCAAGAGGGGACTGGGAACACTGAAGCTTTCTTT. It encodes CASSQEGTGNTEAFF.

The J gene is TRBJ1-2, the V gene TRBV7-9, with TRBD1 matching over 9 bases. Trimming cost V 4 bases and J 12 bases; bases outside gene matches: 3. Germline V gene data show CDR1 as SEHNR and CDR2 as FQNEAQ (reference sequence). The CDR3 spans 11 residues. In nucleotides, the CDR3 is TGTGCCAGCAGCTGGGGACAGGGAGACACCTTC. As protein: CASSWGQGDTF.

The chain couples TRBV7-2 to TRBJ1-1; the D gene is possibly TRBD1 (5 bases). Germline V gives CDR1 SGHTA, CDR2 FQGNSA. CDR3 length equals 13 residues. V shed 3 bases and J shed 1 base, with 6 bases lying between them. CDR3 sequence (DNA): TGTGCCAGCAGCTTCGGGGGGAACACTGAAGCTTTCTTT. Protein sequence: CASSFGGNTEAFF.

In its sample, this clone was seen a few times. This chain links TRBV11-1 with TRBJ1-2; a weak D match, TRBD1 (6 bases). Germline V gene lookup returns CDR1 SGHAT and CDR2 FQDESV (reference sequence). The CDR3 has 12 residues. V dropped 2 bases and J dropped 8 bases, with 9 bases sitting between them. This CDR3 is CASSLSGGGYTF. The CDR3 nucleotides are TGTGCCAGCAGCTTAAGCGGGGGCGGCTACACCTTC. The variable domain in full, with the rest retrieved from reference TRBV11-1 and TRBJ1-2, is EAEVAQSPRYKITEKSQAVAFWCDPISGHATLYWYRQILGQGPELLVQFQDESVVDDSQLPKDRFSAERLKGVDSTLKIQPAELGDSAMYLCASSLSGGGYTFGSGTRLTVV.

This clone was counted a few times. This rearrangement joins TRBV15 to TRBJ2-6; D might be TRBD2 (5 bases). The germline V gene has CDR1 LNHNV and CDR2 YYDKDF (reference sequence). The CDR3 consists of 16 residues. V lost 1 base to trimming and J lost 0 bases, with 7 bases between them. The CDR3 sequence: CATSRGGPSGANVLTF. The CDR3, as DNA: TGTGCCACCAGCAGAGGAGGGCCCTCTGGGGCCAACGTCCTGACTTTC.

The chain recombines TRBV6-5 with TRBJ2-1; the match to TRBD2 covers 13 bases. Looked up from germline, CDR1 is MNHEY and CDR2 is SVGAGI. V lost 0 bases and J lost 14; bases outside the gene matches: 1. The CDR3 is 13 amino acids. The CDR3 spells CASSYSGLAGEFF. For the CDR3, the DNA is TGTGCCAGCAGTTACTCAGGACTAGCGGGGGAGTTCTTC.

This clone was recorded a few times. This chain joins TRBV7-2 and TRBJ1-1; TRBD1 aligns across 7 bases. The CDR3 has 14 amino acids. V lost 3 bases, J lost 9 bases, and 10 bases stayed unmatched. Germline V gene lookup returns CDR1 SGHTA and CDR2 FQGNSA. The CDR3 DNA is TGTGCCAGCAGCTTCCCCGGGACAGCCCAGAAAGCTTTCTTT. This sequence encodes CASSFPGTAQKAFF. Combining the CDR3 with reference TRBV7-2 and TRBJ1-1 gives the whole variable domain GAGVSQSPSNKVTEKGKDVELRCDPISGHTALYWYRQSLGQGLEFLIYFQGNSAPDKSGLPSDRFSAERTGGSVSTLTIQRTQQEDSAVYLCASSFPGTAQKAFFGQGTRLTVV.

This chain links TRBV30 with TRBJ1-1; the match to TRBD1 covers 7 bases. The length of the CDR3 is 12 residues. Germline CDR1 reads GTSNPN; CDR2 reads SVGIG (reference sequence). Germline trimming cut 5 bases from V and 5 bases from J; bases unmatched to any gene: 5. CDR3 coding DNA: TGTGCCTGGGCGTTACAGGGGACTGAAGCTTTCTTT. The encoded protein is CAWALQGTEAFF.

The chain has TRBV7-2 and TRBJ1-5, with 7 bases aligning to TRBD1. CDR1 SGHTA and CDR2 FQGNSA come from the germline V gene. J gave up 4 bases and V 5 bases, and 8 bases lay outside the gene matches. The CDR3 runs to 15 residues. CDR3 residues: CASSRGQVRNQPQHF. The CDR3 nucleotides are TGTGCCAGCAGCCGTGGACAGGTACGGAATCAGCCCCAGCATTTT.

This chain joins TRBV4-3 and TRBJ2-5; 9 bases line up with TRBD1. Germline V gene data show CDR1 as LGHNA and CDR2 as YSLEER. The CDR3 runs 17 residues. J was trimmed by 4 bases and V by 1 base; bases with no gene match: 10. The CDR3 coding sequence is TGCGCCAGCAGCCAAGCCCCACAGGGGGCTACGGGAGAGACCCAGTACTTC. This sequence encodes CASSQAPQGATGETQYF.

The chain links TRBV18 to TRBJ2-1; 12 bases are a match to TRBD2. The CDR3 runs to 16 residues. V was pared by 5 bases and J by 6 bases, with 8 bases of the junction left unmatched. The germline gives CDR1 KGHSH, CDR2 LQKENI. CDR3 amino acids: CASSKTSGSPLNEQFF. CDR3 in DNA: TGTGCCAGCTCAAAGACTAGCGGGAGTCCCCTCAATGAGCAGTTCTTC.

Only a few counts were recorded for this clone. CDR3 sequence (DNA): TGTGCCAGCAGCTTAGTGACGGGAGGGCCGGGGGAGACCCAGTACTTC. Translation: CASSLVTGGPGETQYF. The rearrangement joins TRBV7-6 to TRBJ2-5, with 8 positions matching TRBD2. Germline assignment: CDR1 SGHVS and CDR2 FNYEAQ. This CDR3 has 16 amino acids. Losses at the gene ends were 1 base for V and 5 bases for J; bases not matched to a gene: 9. The full variable domain, rest sourced from reference TRBV7-6 and TRBJ2-5, is GAGVSQSPRYKVTKRGQDVALRCDPISGHVSLYWYRQALGQGPEFLTYFNYEAQQDKSGLPNDRFSAERPEGSISTLTIQRTEQRDSAMYRCASSLVTGGPGETQYFGPGTRLLVL.

J is TRBJ2-3 and V is TRBV7-2; D not certain. Trimming removed 3 bases from V and 6 bases from J, with 7 bases in between. CDR3 length: 12 residues. The germline gives CDR1 SGHTA, CDR2 FQGNSA. CDR3 in DNA: TGTGCCAGCAGCTTCCTCGTGGATACGCAGTATTTT. Amino acid sequence: CASSFLVDTQYF.

This clone has more than one count but fewer than ten. Other DNA sequences from this sample encode an identical CDR3 as well. The chain employs TRBV18 and TRBJ2-5; D might be TRBD2 (6 bases). Trimming stripped 0 bases from V and 5 bases from J, with 13 bases between. This CDR3 spans 15 amino acids. Germline CDR1 is KGHSH and CDR2 is LQKENI. This chain's CDR3 is CASSPPGLAGETQYF. DNA for the CDR3: TGTGCCAGCTCACCACCGGGACTCGCAGGGGAGACCCAGTACTTC.

V is TRBV7-3 and J is TRBJ2-1; TRBD2 matches at 9 bases. This CDR3 comprises 16 residues. V lost 3 bases and J lost 8; bases outside the gene matches: 11. In germline, CDR1 is SGHTA, CDR2 FQGTGA. CDR3 residues: CASSFRAAGGPDEQFF. CDR3 DNA sequence: TGTGCCAGCAGCTTCCGTGCGGCGGGAGGGCCTGATGAGCAGTTCTTC.

This clone turned up a few times. The chain uses TRBV7-9 and TRBJ2-7; 9 nucleotides align to TRBD1. The CDR3 has 16 residues. Looked up from germline, CDR1 is SEHNR and CDR2 is FQNEAQ (reference sequence). Trimming at V came to 5 bases and at J to 5 bases, leaving 13 bases not matched to a gene. The CDR3: CASSRGLQGAMNEQYF. The CDR3 bases are TGTGCCAGCAGCAGAGGATTACAGGGGGCGATGAACGAGCAGTACTTC.

This clone was detected only a few times. In nucleotides, the CDR3 is TGTGCCTGGAGGAGTTGGGGCCAGAATCAGCCCCAGCATTTT. As protein: CAWRSWGQNQPQHF. This rearrangement joins TRBV30 to TRBJ1-5; tentatively, D is TRBD1 (5 bases). The germline V and J ends were trimmed by 3 bases and 4 bases, with 13 bases remaining between them. This CDR3 spans 14 amino acids. From germline, CDR1 is GTSNPN and CDR2 SVGIG (reference sequence). Full variable domain (missing parts from reference TRBV30 and TRBJ1-5): SQTIHQWPATLVQPVGSPLSLECTVEGTSNPNLYWYRQAAGRGLQLLFYSVGIGQISSEVPQNLSASRPQDRQFILSSKKLLLSDSGFYLCAWRSWGQNQPQHFGDGTRLSIL.

This clone was found once. The chain carries TRBV15 and TRBJ2-7; TRBD1 agrees at 7 bases. Germline V CDR1 and CDR2: LNHNV, YYDKDF (reference sequence). Trimming at V came to 6 bases and at J to 1 base, leaving 9 bases not matched to a gene. The CDR3 runs 15 residues. CDR3 sequence reads: CATSRGTDPSYEQYF. The CDR3 nucleotides are TGTGCCACCAGTAGGGGGACAGACCCATCCTACGAGCAGTACTTC.

The chain carries TRBV5-1 and TRBJ2-1; perhaps TRBD2 as D (6 bases). The ends were cut back, 0 bases at V and 0 bases at J, with 13 bases in the middle. The length of the CDR3 is 17 residues. Germline V lookup: CDR1 SGHRS, CDR2 YFSETQ. The chain's CDR3 is CASSLAGVSGSYNEQFF. The DNA for the CDR3 is TGCGCCAGCAGCTTGGCCGGGGTTAGCGGCTCCTACAATGAGCAGTTCTTC.